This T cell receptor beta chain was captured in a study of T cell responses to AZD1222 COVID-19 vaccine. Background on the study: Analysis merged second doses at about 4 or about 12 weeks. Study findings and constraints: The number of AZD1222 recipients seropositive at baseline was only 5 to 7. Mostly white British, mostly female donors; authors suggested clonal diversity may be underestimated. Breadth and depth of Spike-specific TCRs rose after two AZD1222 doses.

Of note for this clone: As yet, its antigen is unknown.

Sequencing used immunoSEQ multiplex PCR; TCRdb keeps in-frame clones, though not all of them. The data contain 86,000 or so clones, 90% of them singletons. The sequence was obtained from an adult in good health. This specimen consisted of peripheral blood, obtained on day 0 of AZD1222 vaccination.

The CDR3 sequence is CASSLKGTENSPLHF. CDR3 nucleotides: TGTGCCAGCAGCTTAAAGGGGACAGAAAATTCACCCCTCCACTTT. The chain uses TRBV7-3 and TRBJ1-6, with 7 bases that match TRBD1. The V and J ends lost 1 base and 7 bases, in that order; junction bases with no gene match: 4. The V gene's germline CDR1 is SGHTA and CDR2 FQGTGA. The CDR3 sequence is 15 residues long.